The 20 T cell receptor beta chains presented below share a single source sample, sequenced in a study of shared clonotypes between healthy human individuals. TCRdb's table, derived via immunoSEQ multiplex PCR, lists solely in-frame clones and lacks some. The sample has over 1.5 million clones, roughly 98% seen once. Sequenced input: naive CD4+ T cells sorted from blood. Subset in this sample: CD45RA+ positively selected. These receptors were obtained from a man aged 25-40 years in good health.

To note about this clone: The same CDR3 arises from other DNA sequences in this sample as well. The CDR3 region has the DNA TGCAGCGTTGAAACAGAGACCCAGTACTTC. Residues: CSVETETQYF. The chain has TRBV29-1 and TRBJ2-5; D remains ambiguous. CDR1 and CDR2 from the germline V gene are SQVTM and ANQGSEA. The V end lost 2 bases, the J end lost 4 bases, and 2 bases lay between the germline ends. The CDR3 loop spans 10 amino acids.

With respect to this clone: The sample carries other DNA sequences with the same CDR3. As DNA, the CDR3 is TGTGCCAGCAGCGTAGACAAAAACTATGGCTACACCTTC. Encoded protein: CASSVDKNYGYTF. The V and J genes are TRBV9 and TRBJ1-2, with D uncertain. Germline CDR1 and CDR2: SGDLS and YYNGEE. Trimming removed 0 bases at V and 2 bases at J, with 5 bases between. This CDR3 contains 13 residues.

This chain joins TRBV5-1 and TRBJ2-1; a possible D gene is TRBD1 (6 bases). V was shortened by 3 bases and J by 12 bases, with 19 bases between the two germline ends. The CDR3 has 14 amino acids. The V gene's germline CDR1 is SGHRS and CDR2 YFSETQ. The CDR3 loop reads CASSSFTTGLGQFF. For the CDR3, the DNA is TGCGCCAGCAGCTCCTTTACTACAGGGCTAGGGCAGTTCTTC.

The rearrangement links TRBV6-6 to TRBJ1-2, with 11 bases matching TRBD1. Germline loops: CDR1 MNHNY, CDR2 SVGAGI (reference sequence). This CDR3 has 16 residues. Trimming at V came to 7 bases and at J to 10 bases, leaving 17 bases not matched to a gene. The CDR3 sequence is CASTPPRTGGNVVYTF. The CDR3 nucleotides read TGTGCCAGCACCCCCCCCCGGACAGGGGGCAATGTAGTCTACACCTTC.

A note on this clone: This same CDR3 is encoded by further DNA sequences in the sample. The chain employs TRBV5-1 and TRBJ2-1, with 12 bases identical to TRBD2. Germline values: CDR1 SGHRS, CDR2 YFSETQ. The V segment lost 0 bases and the J segment 7 bases; nucleotides outside the gene matches: 2. CDR3 length: 15 residues. The CDR3 nucleotides are TGCGCCAGCAGCTTGGCTAGCGGGAGGGGTAATGAGCAGTTCTTC. Residues: CASSLASGRGNEQFF.

This sequence joins TRBV29-1 and TRBJ2-2; D might be TRBD1 (5 bases). Germline V lookup: CDR1 SQVTM, CDR2 ANQGSEA. This CDR3 is built from 13 residues. Between the trimmed V and J ends, which lost 4 bases and 4 bases, there was a span of 10 bases. CDR3 nucleotides: TGCAGCGTTGGATGGCAGGGCACCGGGGAGCTGTTTTTT. Translated, it gives CSVGWQGTGELFF.

This chain connects TRBV14 to TRBJ1-2; D is unclear. The germline CDR1 and CDR2 sequences are SGHDN and FVKESK. The CDR3 consists of 14 residues. V lost 5 bases and J 2 bases, leaving 12 bases between the germline ends. The CDR3 loop reads CASSMLGENYGYTF. DNA of the CDR3: TGTGCCAGCAGCATGCTCGGGGAGAACTATGGCTACACCTTC. The full variable domain, rest sourced from reference TRBV14 and TRBJ1-2, is EAGVTQFPSHSVIEKGQTVTLRCDPISGHDNLYWYRRVMGKEIKFLLHFVKESKQDESGMPNNRFLAERTGGTYSTLKVQPAELEDSGVYFCASSMLGENYGYTFGSGTRLTVV.

V usage is TRBV28 and J usage is TRBJ1-5; D is possibly TRBD1 (6 bases). CDR3 size: 18 residues. Germline-derived CDR1 and CDR2 are MDHEN and SYDVKM. V shed 1 base and J shed 6 bases, with 22 bases lying between them. The CDR3 region has the DNA TGTGCCAGCAGTTTATCCTCCCCGGGACAAATAAAGGGTCAGCCCCAGCATTTT. Protein sequence: CASSLSSPGQIKGQPQHF.

This clone was seen just once. V is TRBV5-3 and J is TRBJ2-7; D assignment may be TRBD1 or TRBD2 (5 bases each). TRBV5-3 is placed among ORFs of uncertain function. The V gene lost 4 bases and the J gene lost 2 bases, with 16 bases spanning the gap. The CDR3 totals 15 residues. DNA for the CDR3: TGTGCCAGAAGCCTGAACTTCAGGGAGCCCTACGAGCAGTACTTC. Translation gives CARSLNFREPYEQYF.

The chain combines TRBV19 with TRBJ1-1; tentatively, D is TRBD1 (5 bases). The germline gives CDR1 LNHDA, CDR2 SQIVND (reference sequence). Trimming removed 1 base at V and 5 bases at J, with 11 bases between. This CDR3 is built from 14 residues. The CDR3 loop is CASSIVRDSTEAFF. The CDR3 nucleotides read TGTGCCAGTAGTATAGTTAGGGACTCTACTGAAGCTTTCTTT.

The gene calls are TRBV14 and TRBJ1-3, with D unresolved. Trimming shortened V by 0 bases and J by 0 bases, and 9 bases separated the two germline ends. This CDR3 is built from 16 residues. In germline, CDR1 is SGHDN, CDR2 FVKESK. The CDR3 DNA reads as TGTGCCAGCAGCCAAGAGCACGCAGCCTCTGGAAACACCATATATTTT. Its translation is CASSQEHAASGNTIYF. Supplemented by reference TRBV14 and TRBJ1-3, the full variable domain reads EAGVTQFPSHSVIEKGQTVTLRCDPISGHDNLYWYRRVMGKEIKFLLHFVKESKQDESGMPNNRFLAERTGGTYSTLKVQPAELEDSGVYFCASSQEHAASGNTIYFGEGSWLTVV.

This chain uses TRBV2 with TRBJ1-2; 7 bases map to TRBD1. The junction had 12 bases not matched to a gene; V was cut back by 5 bases and J by 3 bases. Germline lookup yields CDR1 SNHLY and CDR2 FYNNEI. The CDR3 totals 16 residues. CDR3: CASSRRRQGTHYGYTF. The CDR3 DNA sequence: TGTGCCAGCAGTCGACGAAGACAGGGAACTCACTATGGCTACACCTTC. The full variable domain, completed using reference TRBV2 and TRBJ1-2, is EPEVTQTPSHQVTQMGQEVILRCVPISNHLYFYWYRQILGQKVEFLVSFYNNEISEKSEIFDDQFSVERPDGSNFTLKIRSTKLEDSAMYFCASSRRRQGTHYGYTFGSGTRLTVV.

The chain links TRBV14 to TRBJ2-7; D might be TRBD2 (5 bases). V lost 4 bases and J 2 bases, leaving 15 bases between the germline ends. The length of the CDR3 is 15 residues. Germline assignment: CDR1 SGHDN and CDR2 FVKESK. CDR3 region: CASSPLVGVPYEQYF. CDR3 sequence (DNA): TGTGCCAGCAGCCCCTTGGTGGGAGTCCCCTACGAGCAGTACTTC. Together with reference TRBV14 and TRBJ2-7, the CDR3 gives the full variable domain: EAGVTQFPSHSVIEKGQTVTLRCDPISGHDNLYWYRRVMGKEIKFLLHFVKESKQDESGMPNNRFLAERTGGTYSTLKVQPAELEDSGVYFCASSPLVGVPYEQYFGPGTRLTVT.

The chain combines TRBV18 with TRBJ2-5, with D perhaps TRBD1 (5 bases). Trimming left V 5 bases short and J 1 base short, with 14 bases between. In germline, CDR1 is KGHSH, CDR2 LQKENI. This CDR3 spans 15 amino acids. In nucleotides, the CDR3 is TGTGCCAGCTCAACCATTAGACAGATCCAAGAGACCCAGTACTTC. Amino acids: CASSTIRQIQETQYF.

This sequence joins TRBV19 and TRBJ2-7; no clear D gene. The ends were cut back, 3 bases at V and 0 bases at J, with 9 bases in the middle. The length of the CDR3 is 14 residues. The V gene's germline CDR1 is LNHDA and CDR2 SQIVND (reference sequence). The CDR3 sequence is CASSISTVSYEQYF. The CDR3 coding sequence is TGTGCCAGTAGTATTTCGACGGTCTCCTACGAGCAGTACTTC.

The CDR3 DNA sequence: TGTGCCAGCAGATCCTGGGGGAACGGGGATGGCTACACCTTC. This sequence encodes CASRSWGNGDGYTF. The chain combines TRBV27 with TRBJ1-2, with D possibly TRBD1 on 5 matching bases. Germline lookup yields CDR1 MNHEY and CDR2 SMNVEV (reference sequence). The CDR3 consists of 14 residues. The V and J ends lost 6 bases and 6 bases respectively, with 17 bases between them.

The rearrangement uses TRBV2 and TRBJ1-1; 10 bases fit TRBD1. The CDR3 loop spans 14 amino acids. V shed 7 bases and J 5 bases; nucleotides not matched to a gene: 7. Germline V gene lookup returns CDR1 SNHLY and CDR2 FYNNEI. The DNA for the CDR3 is TGTGCCAGCAACCGACAGGGGGCCGGGACTGAAGCTTTCTTT. It translates to CASNRQGAGTEAFF.

The CDR3 region is CASGQGARYGNQPQHF. CDR3 DNA sequence: TGTGCCAGCGGACAGGGGGCGCGTTATGGCAATCAGCCCCAGCATTTT. The chain joins TRBV28 to TRBJ1-5, with 11 bases fitting TRBD1. This CDR3 comprises 16 residues. V trimming: 8 bases; J trimming: 2 bases; junction bases outside the gene matches: 8. CDR1 and CDR2 (germline): MDHEN, SYDVKM. Full variable domain (missing parts from reference TRBV28 and TRBJ1-5): DVKVTQSSRYLVKRTGEKVFLECVQDMDHENMFWYRQDPGLGLRLIYFSYDVKMKEKGDIPEGYSVSREKKERFSLILESASTNQTSMYLCASGQGARYGNQPQHFGDGTRLSIL.

This chain connects TRBV5-5 to TRBJ1-1; D is unresolved. Trimming cost V 0 bases and J 5 bases, with 17 bases left between them. The germline V gene encodes CDR1 SGHKS and CDR2 YYEKEE (reference sequence). This CDR3 contains 16 residues. CDR3 in amino acids: CASSLVIGIPRTEAFF. The CDR3 DNA follows: TGTGCCAGCAGCTTGGTTATAGGGATCCCAAGGACTGAAGCTTTCTTT.

The rearrangement uses TRBV5-5 and TRBJ1-4; 7 bases are a match to TRBD1. J lost 5 bases, V lost 2 bases, and 6 bases had no gene match. The CDR3 is made up of 15 amino acids. Germline V lookup: CDR1 SGHKS, CDR2 YYEKEE (reference sequence). This chain's CDR3 is CASSLRQGTNEKLFF. CDR3 coding DNA: TGTGCCAGCAGCTTAAGACAGGGAACGAATGAAAAACTGTTTTTT.